This passage covers 17 T cell receptor beta chains from one sample sequenced in a study of Ad26.COV2.S vaccination and SARS-CoV-2 variants. Treatment reported: over 15 received Ad26.COV2.S at low or high dose, single or two shots; 5 received placebo; per-sample allocation not given. After the first vaccine or placebo injection, samples were drawn on day 63. Generated by immunoSEQ multiplex PCR, the TCRdb table keeps only in-frame clones and is missing some. The sample lists roughly 400,000 clones, about 90% seen once, with less than 4.5% in the top ten. Material: peripheral blood, obtained in a trial of Ad26.COV2.S vaccine versus placebo. All receptors come from a person aged 18-65 years who received the Ad26.COV2.S COVID-19 vaccine or a placebo.

A few counts support this clone. The chain couples TRBV7-8 to TRBJ2-1; the match to TRBD1 covers 9 bases. Germline V CDR1 and CDR2: SGHVS, FQNEAQ. This CDR3 spans 12 amino acids. Trimming cost V 2 bases and J 14 bases; bases outside gene matches: 4. The chain's CDR3 is CASSLRTGGEFF. In nucleotides, the CDR3 is TGTGCCAGCAGCTTACGAACAGGGGGCGAGTTCTTC.

This chain links TRBV24-1 with TRBJ2-5, with 8 bases identical to TRBD1. The CDR3 loop spans 15 amino acids. Germline lookup yields CDR1 KGHDR and CDR2 SFDVKD. Unmatched junction bases numbered 5, after V lost 4 bases and J lost 2 bases. CDR3 in amino acids: CATSDAGQAQETQYF. DNA for the CDR3: TGTGCCACCAGTGACGCGGGACAGGCGCAAGAGACCCAGTACTTC.

The chain joins TRBV7-9 to TRBJ2-1; D ambiguous. The length of the CDR3 is 14 residues. In germline, CDR1 is SEHNR, CDR2 FQNEAQ (reference sequence). V was clipped by 5 bases and J by 4 bases, with 12 bases between them. The CDR3 DNA is TGTGCCAGCAGCGACCAAGGGCTTTACAATGAGCAGTTCTTC. It specifies CASSDQGLYNEQFF.

This clone has only a few counts. The chain links TRBV4-2 to TRBJ2-2, with D possibly being TRBD1 (6 bases). V lost 3 bases and J lost 0, with 11 bases in between. The germline V gene encodes CDR1 LGHNA and CDR2 YNFKEQ. This CDR3 contains 16 residues. CDR3 sequence (DNA): TGTGCCAGCAGCCAGTTGGACAGCGCGAACACCGGGGAGCTGTTTTTT. This translates into CASSQLDSANTGELFF.

This rearrangement joins TRBV28 to TRBJ2-7; 7 bases line up with TRBD2. J lost 3 bases, V lost 5 bases, and 7 bases had no gene match. This CDR3 region has 14 residues. Germline lookup yields CDR1 MDHEN and CDR2 SYDVKM. In nucleotides, the CDR3 is TGTGCCAGCAGTCTTAGCGGGTCCTTCTACGAGCAGTACTTC. It specifies CASSLSGSFYEQYF.

The chain uses TRBV9 and TRBJ1-1; D might be TRBD1 (5 bases). The CDR3 has 16 amino acids. The germline V gene has CDR1 SGDLS and CDR2 YYNGEE. Trimming pared 4 bases from V and 0 bases from J, leaving 16 bases between. This chain's CDR3 is CASSPWTSEMNTEAFF. DNA for the CDR3: TGTGCCAGCAGCCCTTGGACAAGCGAGATGAACACTGAAGCTTTCTTT.

The gene calls are TRBV14 and TRBJ2-1; D might be TRBD1 or TRBD2, each matching 5 bases. CDR1 is SGHDN and CDR2 is FVKESK in the germline V gene. This CDR3 is built from 11 residues. The V end lost 3 bases, the J end lost 10 bases, and 7 bases lay between the germline ends. The CDR3 DNA follows: TGTGCCAGCAGCCAGTGGGGGGAGCAGTTCTTC. This translates into CASSQWGEQFF. The full variable domain, with the rest looked up from reference TRBV14 and TRBJ2-1, is EAGVTQFPSHSVIEKGQTVTLRCDPISGHDNLYWYRRVMGKEIKFLLHFVKESKQDESGMPNNRFLAERTGGTYSTLKVQPAELEDSGVYFCASSQWGEQFFGPGTRLTVL.

The rearrangement links TRBV3-1 (or the pseudogene TRBV3-2) to TRBJ2-5; 8 bases align to TRBD2. Per the germline V gene, CDR1 is LGHDT and CDR2 is YNNKEL (reference sequence). The CDR3 covers 17 residues. V gave up 3 bases and J gave up 7 bases; unmatched junction bases: 16. In DNA, the CDR3 is TGTGCCAGCAGCCAGATTCCCCCTAGCGGGTCCGGTGGGACCCAGTACTTC. Amino acids: CASSQIPPSGSGGTQYF.

At least ten counts were recorded for this clone. This chain uses TRBV28 with TRBJ1-1; a weak D match, TRBD1 (5 bases). CDR1 is MDHEN and CDR2 is SYDVKM in the germline V gene. The CDR3 has 16 residues. Between the trimmed V and J ends, which lost 5 bases and 3 bases, there was a span of 19 bases. CDR3 in amino acids: CASSRAGGLKDTEAFF. CDR3 nucleotides: TGTGCCAGCAGTCGAGCTGGGGGGTTGAAAGACACTGAAGCTTTCTTT.

The J gene is TRBJ2-3, the V gene TRBV27; tentative D call: TRBD2 (6 bases). This CDR3 has 17 residues. V was pared by 0 bases and J by 2 bases, with 15 bases between. Germline CDR1 is MNHEY and CDR2 is SMNVEV (reference sequence). This CDR3 reads CASSLSRRGPHTDTQYF. The CDR3, as DNA: TGTGCCAGCAGTTTATCGAGGAGGGGACCCCACACAGATACGCAGTATTTT.

This clone was seen just once. The chain uses TRBV10-3 and TRBJ2-4; 9 nucleotides line up with TRBD2. In germline, CDR1 is ENHRY, CDR2 SYGVKD. This CDR3 comprises 15 residues. V shed 11 bases, J shed 1 base, and the junction held 9 bases outside the gene matches. The CDR3 is CASPTSGRAKNIQYF. The CDR3 nucleotides are TGTGCCTCACCTACTAGCGGGCGGGCCAAAAACATTCAGTACTTC.

The chain uses TRBV7-2 and TRBJ1-5; 7 bases line up with TRBD1. This CDR3 spans 14 amino acids. Trimming took 6 bases from V and 3 from J; bases not matched to a gene: 5. CDR1 and CDR2 (germline): SGHTA, FQGNSA. The CDR3 coding sequence is TGTGCCAGCAGAACCGACAGGGACAATCAGCCCCAGCATTTT. Encoded protein: CASRTDRDNQPQHF.

Here the CDR3 reads CASSVSPGYEQYF. The CDR3 nucleotides read TGTGCCAGCAGTGTATCCCCCGGCTACGAGCAGTACTTC. The chain joins TRBV28 to TRBJ2-7; no clear D gene. The ends were cut back, 5 bases at V and 3 bases at J, with 11 bases in the middle. The CDR3 totals 13 residues. The germline V gene has CDR1 MDHEN and CDR2 SYDVKM.

The chain recombines TRBV28 with TRBJ1-6; D not certain. This CDR3 has 11 amino acids. CDR1 is MDHEN, CDR2 SYDVKM, per germline. V dropped 3 bases and J dropped 9 bases, with 3 bases sitting between them. The CDR3: CASSFRSPLHF. Here the CDR3 DNA reads TGTGCCAGCAGTTTTCGTTCACCCCTCCACTTT.

The gene calls are TRBV7-3 and TRBJ1-6; TRBD1 agrees at 9 bases. The ends lost 5 bases at V and 9 bases at J; junction bases unmatched: 8. The CDR3 consists of 15 residues. Germline V gene data show CDR1 as SGHTA and CDR2 as FQGTGA. The CDR3 nucleotides are TGTGCCAGCAGCCCCACGACAGGGGGAAGTTCACCCCTCCACTTT. The encoded protein is CASSPTTGGSSPLHF.

The chain couples TRBV5-4 to TRBJ2-3; 9 positions match TRBD2. The CDR3 extends over 15 amino acids. CDR1 is SGHNT and CDR2 is YYREEE in the germline V gene (reference sequence). Losses at the gene ends were 3 bases for V and 6 bases for J; bases not matched to a gene: 8. CDR3 DNA sequence: TGTGCCAGCAGCTCCGGGACTAGCTGGGTTGATACGCAGTATTTT. This gives the protein CASSSGTSWVDTQYF.

The chain is built from TRBV6-2 or TRBV6-3 and TRBJ2-3, with D tentatively TRBD1 (5 bases). V lost 6 bases and J lost 4, with 35 bases in between. CDR1 is MNHEY and CDR2 is SVGEGT in the germline V gene. This CDR3 has 21 amino acids. The CDR3 nucleotides read TGTGCCAGCAGCACCACACAGTTGGGGCGGACGAACATCCGTAGCTCAGATACGCAGTATTTT. Translated: CASSTTQLGRTNIRSSDTQYF.